Presented here are 13 T cell receptor beta chains from one specimen sequenced in a study of OX40 agonist ivuxolimab in advanced cancers. Libraries were built with the immunoSEQ multiplex PCR assay. The immuneACCESS repertoire file appears here via TCRdb, limited to in-frame rearrangements. These files lack a portion of the clones; in checked studies, under half of the deficit traces to unresolved V genes, and the cause of the others is not known. For this sample there are about 34,000 clones; roughly 91% appear just once. The top ten hold 4% to 4.5% of the sample. The sequencing here drew on CD4+ or CD8+ T cells sorted from blood, taken in a trial of the OX40 agonist ivuxolimab. Receptors were obtained from an adult with an advanced solid tumor such as melanoma, head and neck, liver or kidney cancer.

The rearrangement links TRBV5-5 to TRBJ2-5; maybe TRBD2 (6 bases). The CDR3 spans 15 residues. Germline CDR1 reads SGHKS; CDR2 reads YYEKEE (reference sequence). V lost 5 bases, J lost 2 bases, and 16 bases lay in between. The CDR3 spells CASRSLGSGQETQYF. CDR3 nucleotides: TGTGCCAGCAGATCCCTGGGTAGCGGACAAGAGACCCAGTACTTC.

The V and J genes are TRBV5-1 and TRBJ1-3; no clear D gene. This CDR3 is 15 amino acids long. Germline loops: CDR1 SGHRS, CDR2 YFSETQ. V was clipped by 4 bases and J by 0 bases, with 11 bases between them. CDR3 coding DNA: TGCGCCAGCAGCCCCGACCTAAGCTCTGGAAACACCATATATTTT. Translation: CASSPDLSSGNTIYF. Together with reference TRBV5-1 and TRBJ1-3, the CDR3 gives the full variable domain: KAGVTQTPRYLIKTRGQQVTLSCSPISGHRSVSWYQQTPGQGLQFLFEYFSETQRNKGNFPGRFSGRQFSNSRSEMNVSTLELGDSALYLCASSPDLSSGNTIYFGEGSWLTVV.

Only one count was recorded for this clone. V is TRBV27 and J is TRBJ1-1; D is perhaps TRBD1 (5 bases). Trimming cost V 2 bases and J 4 bases, with 11 bases left between them. In germline, CDR1 is MNHEY, CDR2 SMNVEV (reference sequence). The CDR3 sequence is 14 residues long. The CDR3 sequence is CASSLAGTGTEAFF. Here the CDR3 DNA reads TGTGCCAGCAGTTTAGCAGGGACGGGCACTGAAGCTTTCTTT.

J is TRBJ2-1 and V is TRBV27; TRBD2 might be the D (5 bases). The CDR3 spans 16 residues. Trimming left V 5 bases short and J 0 bases short, with 14 bases between. Per germline, CDR1 MNHEY and CDR2 SMNVEV (reference sequence). For the CDR3, the DNA is TGTGCCAGCAGTGGGAGAGGCCGCAGCTCCTACAATGAGCAGTTCTTC. It yields the protein CASSGRGRSSYNEQFF.

V and J are TRBV6-1 and TRBJ2-2; no clear D gene. The length of the CDR3 is 16 residues. CDR1 MNHNS and CDR2 SASEGT come from the germline V gene. Trimming left V 1 base short and J 3 bases short, with 12 bases between. The DNA for the CDR3 is TGTGCCAGCAGTGAAGTGGTAGGGCGCGACACCGGGGAGCTGTTTTTT. Translating it yields CASSEVVGRDTGELFF.

This sequence joins TRBV28 and TRBJ1-1; TRBD1 matches at 9 bases. Germline trimming cut 5 bases from V and 1 base from J; bases unmatched to any gene: 11. The CDR3 is 17 amino acids. Germline-derived CDR1 and CDR2 are MDHEN and SYDVKM. The DNA for the CDR3 is TGTGCCAGCAGTCCTCTGACAGGGGGGATTAAGAACACTGAAGCTTTCTTT. Encoded protein: CASSPLTGGIKNTEAFF.

This clone has only one observation. The rearrangement links TRBV7-3 to TRBJ2-7, with TRBD1 matching over 7 bases. This CDR3 region has 15 residues. Germline CDR1 reads SGHTA; CDR2 reads FQGTGA. The V segment lost 5 bases and the J segment 0 bases; nucleotides outside the gene matches: 7. The CDR3 region has the DNA TGTGCCAGCAGCGTAGCACAGGGGCCCTCCTACGAGCAGTACTTC. It encodes CASSVAQGPSYEQYF.

The chain combines TRBV28 with TRBJ2-5; the D gene could be TRBD1 or TRBD2 (6 bases each). The assigned J gene may be wrong: the sequence end matches TRBJ2-7 better. Germline V gene lookup returns CDR1 MDHEN and CDR2 SYDVKM. The CDR3 extends over 13 amino acids. CDR3 in amino acids: CATEGDSSYEQYF. In DNA form, the CDR3 reads TGTGCCACCGAGGGGGACTCTTCCTACGAGCAGTACTTC.

The V gene is TRBV21-1, the J gene TRBJ1-3. TRBV21-1 represents a pseudogene. The CDR3 sequence is 17 residues long. CDR3: CASILPTGPYSGNTIYF. For the CDR3, the DNA is TGTGCCAGCATCCTCCCGACGGGACCTTACTCTGGAAACACCATATATTTT.

The gene calls are TRBV11-2 and TRBJ1-4, with a tentative D call TRBD1 (5 bases). The V gene lost 6 bases and the J gene lost 8 bases, with 13 bases spanning the gap. Per the germline V gene, CDR1 is SGHAT and CDR2 is FQNNGV. The CDR3 length is 13 residues. In DNA form, the CDR3 reads TGTGCCAGCAGTTCGGGGCAGAGAGAAAAACTGTTTTTT. Its protein is CASSSGQREKLFF. Supplemented by reference TRBV11-2 and TRBJ1-4, the full variable domain reads EAGVAQSPRYKIIEKRQSVAFWCNPISGHATLYWYQQILGQGPKLLIQFQNNGVVDDSQLPKDRFSAERLKGVDSTLKIQPAKLEDSAVYLCASSSGQREKLFFGSGTQLSVL.

The chain joins TRBV5-1 to TRBJ2-2, with 7 bases aligning to TRBD1. The CDR3 covers 14 residues. Germline V gene lookup returns CDR1 SGHRS and CDR2 YFSETQ. The junction had 3 bases not matched to a gene; V was cut back by 3 bases and J by 4 bases. CDR3 protein: CASSSGQSTGELFF. The CDR3 DNA is TGCGCCAGCAGCTCGGGACAGAGCACCGGGGAGCTGTTTTTT.

The rearrangement links TRBV7-4 to TRBJ2-7; 7 bases line up with TRBD1. Looked up from germline, CDR1 is SGHVT and CDR2 is SQSDAQ. This CDR3 region has 17 residues. V was pared by 4 bases and J by 2 bases, with 14 bases of the junction left unmatched. DNA for the CDR3: TGTGCCAGCAGCTCAACACTCTCCGGGACAGAAGCCTACGAGCAGTACTTC. This encodes CASSSTLSGTEAYEQYF.

This clone was recorded once. This chain uses TRBV28 with TRBJ1-3; tentative D call: TRBD1 (5 bases). This CDR3 is built from 13 residues. The germline V gene encodes CDR1 MDHEN and CDR2 SYDVKM. V dropped 5 bases and J dropped 5 bases, with 10 bases sitting between them. Here the CDR3 DNA reads TGTGCCAGCAGTGGAAAGGGGCGAAACACCATATATTTT. This sequence encodes CASSGKGRNTIYF.